The 24 T cell receptor beta chains presented below share a single source sample, sequenced in a study of blood T cell repertoires in COVID-19. The table came from immunoSEQ multiplex PCR; TCRdb's copy has only in-frame clones and leaves some out. The data show 130,000 to 150,000 clones, around 84% seen once. Sample: peripheral blood. These receptors all come from a man in his 60s with active or convalescent COVID-19.

The chain carries TRBV7-2 and TRBJ2-3; D perhaps matches TRBD2 (5 bases). The V end lost 3 bases, the J end lost 0 bases, and 10 bases lay between the germline ends. The CDR3 length is 15 residues. Germline V gene lookup returns CDR1 SGHTA and CDR2 FQGNSA. The CDR3 protein is CASSLSGTSTDTQYF. The DNA for the CDR3 is TGTGCCAGCAGCTTGAGCGGTACTAGCACAGATACGCAGTATTTT.

In its sample, this clone was seen a few times. This rearrangement joins TRBV24-1 to TRBJ2-1; D perhaps matches TRBD1 (5 bases). The V end lost 1 base, the J end lost 15 bases, and 12 bases lay between the germline ends. Germline loops: CDR1 KGHDR, CDR2 SFDVKD. This CDR3 is built from 12 residues. CDR3 protein: CATSDFSGKSFF. The CDR3 DNA reads TGTGCCACCAGTGATTTCTCAGGGAAGTCGTTCTTC.

This clone has just one count. The genes are TRBV27 and TRBJ2-3, with D unresolved. This CDR3 has 16 amino acids. The V gene's germline CDR1 is MNHEY and CDR2 SMNVEV (reference sequence). V was shortened by 4 bases and J by 0 bases, with 14 bases between the two germline ends. The CDR3 protein is CASSSPKTSSTDTQYF. As DNA, the CDR3 is TGTGCCAGCAGTTCCCCAAAGACTTCTAGCACAGATACGCAGTATTTT.

This clone was seen once. The DNA is left out, because the CDR3 cannot be placed on it with certainty; the CDR3 is given as TCRdb lists it. CDR3: CASTSGFYNEQFF. This chain connects TRBV19 to TRBJ2-1; the table's D call of TRBD2 was not tested on the DNA. Germline V gene sequence: CDR1 LNHDA, CDR2 SQIVND (reference sequence). The CDR3 has 13 residues if both end residues are counted.

This rearrangement joins TRBV6-5 to TRBJ1-5; D gene uncertain. The CDR3 covers 15 residues. The germline V and J ends were trimmed by 7 bases and 2 bases, with 15 bases remaining between them. The germline V gene encodes CDR1 MNHEY and CDR2 SVGAGI. The CDR3 is CASNLGEFGNQPQHF. The CDR3 nucleotides read TGTGCCAGCAACCTCGGGGAGTTCGGCAATCAGCCCCAGCATTTT.

The chain has TRBV2 and TRBJ2-3; D gene ambiguous. V was cut by 4 bases and J by 7 bases, with 9 bases left in between. CDR1 is SNHLY, CDR2 FYNNEI, per germline. The CDR3 totals 12 residues. CDR3 residues: CASSVGFYTQYF. CDR3 DNA: TGTGCCAGCAGTGTGGGCTTTTATACGCAGTATTTT.

This clone occurred once. The J gene is TRBJ2-7, the V gene TRBV6-5, with D possibly TRBD2 on 6 matching bases. V lost 1 base, J lost 2 bases, and 9 bases lay in between. Germline CDR1 reads MNHEY; CDR2 reads SVGAGI. This CDR3 is 14 amino acids long. DNA of the CDR3: TGTGCCAGCAGTTACTGGCGGGGTCCCTACGAGCAGTACTTC. Amino acids: CASSYWRGPYEQYF.

The V call is TRBV24-1, the J call TRBJ1-5, with D perhaps matching TRBD1 (5 bases). V was pared by 6 bases and J by 6 bases, with 8 bases between. Germline V gene data show CDR1 as KGHDR and CDR2 as SFDVKD. The CDR3 is made up of 12 amino acids. The CDR3 nucleotides read TGTGCCACCAGTATGGGGCCTCAGCCCCAGCATTTT. Amino acids: CATSMGPQPQHF.

In DNA form, the CDR3 reads TGTGCCAGCAGCCGCGGGATAAATGAAAAACTGTTTTTT. Amino acids: CASSRGINEKLFF. J is TRBJ1-4 and V is TRBV14; no reliable D call. From germline, CDR1 is SGHDN and CDR2 FVKESK. The V and J ends lost 4 bases and 5 bases respectively, with 8 bases between them. This CDR3 has 13 amino acids.

The chain links TRBV30 to TRBJ1-2; no definite D call. V was shortened by 0 bases and J by 4 bases, with 9 bases between the two germline ends. Germline V gives CDR1 GTSNPN, CDR2 SVGIG (reference sequence). The CDR3 contains 13 residues. In DNA, the CDR3 is TGTGCCTGGAGTGTAAGCCGGGTCTATGGCTACACCTTC. Translation: CAWSVSRVYGYTF.

This chain connects TRBV2 to TRBJ1-2, with D maybe TRBD1 (6 bases). In germline, CDR1 is SNHLY, CDR2 FYNNEI. Deletions cut 6 bases from V and 0 bases from J, with 11 bases between. The CDR3 has 14 residues. The DNA for the CDR3 is TGTGCCAGCAGACTGGACAGCACTAACTATGGCTACACCTTC. This translates into CASRLDSTNYGYTF.

The V and J genes are TRBV18 and TRBJ1-1; D perhaps matches TRBD1 (6 bases). Looked up from germline, CDR1 is KGHSH and CDR2 is LQKENI. This CDR3 has 16 residues. V shed 1 base and J shed 4 bases, with 16 bases lying between them. The CDR3 DNA follows: TGTGCCAGCTCACCACGGGGGGGGCCGCTGAGCACTGAAGCTTTCTTT. It is translated as CASSPRGGPLSTEAFF.

The CDR3 spells CASSESTDYGYTF. The CDR3 DNA reads as TGCGCCAGCAGTGAGTCAACAGACTATGGCTACACCTTC. The rearrangement links TRBV10-1 to TRBJ1-2, with D uncertain. Trimming took off 0 bases at V and 3 bases at J, with 5 bases between the two ends. CDR1 and CDR2 from the germline V gene are WNHNN and SYGVQD (reference sequence). The CDR3 length is 13 residues.

The rearrangement uses TRBV6-5 and TRBJ2-5, with 9 positions matching TRBD1. The CDR3 is 15 amino acids. V gave up 0 bases and J gave up 5 bases; unmatched junction bases: 4. Germline V gives CDR1 MNHEY, CDR2 SVGAGI. CDR3 nucleotide sequence: TGTGCCAGCAGTTACTCGAACAGGGGGCACGAGACCCAGTACTTC. It yields the protein CASSYSNRGHETQYF.

The chain uses TRBV5-1 and TRBJ1-4; possibly TRBD1 for D (5 bases). V gave up 4 bases and J gave up 5 bases, with 24 bases separating them. This CDR3 is built from 18 residues. Germline loops: CDR1 SGHRS, CDR2 YFSETQ. CDR3 residues: CASSRDNLLGGGNEKLFF. Here the CDR3 DNA reads TGCGCCAGCAGCCGTGACAACCTACTCGGGGGTGGGAATGAAAAACTGTTTTTT.

The chain combines TRBV7-8 with TRBJ1-2; no clear D gene. Deletions cut 1 base from V and 5 bases from J, with 8 bases between. Germline V gene data show CDR1 as SGHVS and CDR2 as FQNEAQ. The CDR3 runs to 13 residues. The CDR3 loop reads CASSLDIVYGYTF. The CDR3 DNA follows: TGTGCCAGCAGCTTAGACATCGTTTATGGCTACACCTTC.

Only a few counts were recorded for this clone. J is TRBJ1-1 and V is TRBV29-1; D not resolved. There are 13 residues in the CDR3. V gave up 4 bases and J gave up 5 bases, with 14 bases separating them. Germline lookup yields CDR1 SQVTM and CDR2 ANQGSEA. CDR3: CSVVLRAGTEAFF. CDR3 in DNA: TGCAGCGTTGTATTGAGGGCCGGTACTGAAGCTTTCTTT.

The chain combines TRBV25-1 with TRBJ1-2, with 8 bases matching TRBD1. Germline V gene sequence: CDR1 MGHDK, CDR2 SYGVNS. The J segment lost 14 bases and the V segment lost 4 bases, leaving 6 bases of the junction unmatched. CDR3 length: 11 residues. CDR3 loop: CASSGTGRETF. CDR3 nucleotide sequence: TGTGCCAGCAGTGGGACAGGGAGGGAGACCTTC.

The rearrangement joins TRBV28 to TRBJ2-4; D gene ambiguous. From germline, CDR1 is MDHEN and CDR2 SYDVKM. The CDR3 totals 13 residues. V was trimmed by 6 bases and J by 6 bases, leaving 12 bases between them. The CDR3 loop is CASSNTVGNIQYF. The CDR3 DNA sequence: TGTGCCAGCAGCAACACAGTCGGAAACATTCAGTACTTC. The full variable domain, in which reference TRBV28 and TRBJ2-4 provide the parts outside the CDR3, is DVKVTQSSRYLVKRTGEKVFLECVQDMDHENMFWYRQDPGLGLRLIYFSYDVKMKEKGDIPEGYSVSREKKERFSLILESASTNQTSMYLCASSNTVGNIQYFGAGTRLSVL.

The rearrangement joins TRBV27 to TRBJ1-2; 8 bases map to TRBD1. Germline V gene sequence: CDR1 MNHEY, CDR2 SMNVEV (reference sequence). V was pared by 3 bases and J by 8 bases, with 2 bases of the junction left unmatched. This CDR3 comprises 12 residues. CDR3 nucleotide sequence: TGTGCCAGCAGTTTCAGGGGGCAAGGCTACACCTTC. Protein product: CASSFRGQGYTF.

The count of this clone is one. In nucleotides, the CDR3 is TGTGCCAGCTCACCATTGGCGGCCTCTGTCGGACCCCTCCACTTT. Translated: CASSPLAASVGPLHF. This rearrangement joins TRBV18 to TRBJ1-6; D is unresolved. Germline V gene lookup returns CDR1 KGHSH and CDR2 LQKENI. V lost 2 bases and J 12 bases, leaving 17 bases between the germline ends. The CDR3 has 15 amino acids.

V usage is TRBV10-3 and J usage is TRBJ2-2; the match to TRBD2 covers 7 bases. The CDR3 has 16 amino acids. Germline assignment: CDR1 ENHRY and CDR2 SYGVKD. The V segment lost 0 bases and the J segment 6 bases; nucleotides outside the gene matches: 7. This CDR3 reads CAISESGGTGAGELFF. DNA for the CDR3: TGTGCCATCAGTGAGTCGGGAGGGACTGGCGCCGGGGAGCTGTTTTTT.

The chain has TRBV20-1 and TRBJ1-2; 9 positions agree with TRBD1. Germline assignment: CDR1 DFQATT and CDR2 SNEGSKA (reference sequence). The CDR3 covers 15 residues. Unmatched junction bases numbered 9, after V lost 3 bases and J lost 4 bases. The CDR3 sequence: CSASIGDRAVYGYTF. CDR3 bases: TGCAGTGCTAGTATCGGGGACAGGGCCGTCTATGGCTACACCTTC.

The chain uses TRBV27 and TRBJ1-1; tentative D call: TRBD1 (5 bases). CDR1 MNHEY and CDR2 SMNVEV come from the germline V gene (reference sequence). Deletions cut 6 bases from V and 5 bases from J, with 13 bases between. The CDR3 runs 13 residues. The CDR3 bases are TGTGCCAGCAGCCTTCGGGGGGGGACTGAAGCTTTCTTT. This gives the protein CASSLRGGTEAFF.